One sample yielded the 19 T cell receptor beta chains listed below, sequenced in a study of blood T cell repertoires in COVID-19. TCRdb's table, derived via immunoSEQ multiplex PCR, lists solely in-frame clones and lacks some. The sample carries fewer than 250,000 clones, roughly 86% recorded once. Specimen: peripheral blood. The source of these receptors is a man aged 55 to 70 with acute or convalescent COVID-19.

The J gene is TRBJ2-3, the V gene TRBV10-3; 7 bases line up with TRBD2. V trimming: 10 bases; J trimming: 2 bases; junction bases outside the gene matches: 9. The germline V gene encodes CDR1 ENHRY and CDR2 SYGVKD. The CDR3 runs to 14 residues. The CDR3 region is CATSAGTTTDTQYF. In DNA form, the CDR3 reads TGTGCCACCTCTGCCGGGACTACCACAGATACGCAGTATTTT.

The rearrangement joins TRBV7-8 to TRBJ2-3; no reliable D call. The length of the CDR3 is 12 residues. Germline CDR1 SGHVS, CDR2 FQNEAQ. V was clipped by 8 bases and J by 0 bases, with 6 bases between them. CDR3 sequence (DNA): TGTGCCAGCGTTACTAGCACAGATACGCAGTATTTT. Translated, it gives CASVTSTDTQYF.

This clone was detected a few times. This rearrangement joins TRBV6-5 to TRBJ1-5; D call uncertain. CDR3 length equals 15 residues. Germline V gene data show CDR1 as MNHEY and CDR2 as SVGAGI. V lost 6 bases to trimming and J lost 2 bases, with 14 bases between them. The DNA of the CDR3 is TGTGCCAGCAGCCCCCAGTCCCTGGGCAATCAGCCCCAGCATTTT. It encodes CASSPQSLGNQPQHF.

In its sample, this clone was seen once. This rearrangement joins TRBV5-4 to TRBJ2-7; 7 bases fit TRBD1. With V trimmed by 2 bases and J by 6 bases, 5 bases remained unmatched. The CDR3 has 13 amino acids. Germline-derived CDR1 and CDR2 are SGHNT and YYREEE (reference sequence). The CDR3 nucleotides are TGTGCCAGCAGCTTCGACAGGGCGGGCGAGCAGTACTTC. Amino acids: CASSFDRAGEQYF.

The chain employs TRBV28 and TRBJ2-1, with 12 bases aligning to TRBD1. Germline CDR1 is MDHEN and CDR2 is SYDVKM. The J segment lost 6 bases and the V segment lost 6 bases, leaving 6 bases of the junction unmatched. The CDR3 covers 15 residues. CDR3 nucleotides: TGTGCCAGCAGGTCCGGGACAGGGGGCTCCAATGAGCAGTTCTTC. Residues: CASRSGTGGSNEQFF.

The rearrangement uses TRBV28 and TRBJ1-2, with 11 bases fitting TRBD1. V gave up 6 bases and J gave up 4 bases; unmatched junction bases: 10. CDR1 MDHEN and CDR2 SYDVKM come from the germline V gene. The CDR3 length is 16 residues. The DNA for the CDR3 is TGTGCCAGCAGCCGGACAGGGGGCAGGGGGCTCTATGGCTACACCTTC. It translates to CASSRTGGRGLYGYTF.

This chain joins TRBV29-1 and TRBJ1-4, with D tentatively TRBD1 (5 bases). The V end lost 8 bases, the J end lost 5 bases, and 15 bases lay between the germline ends. CDR3 length: 13 residues. CDR1 and CDR2 from the germline V gene are SQVTM and ANQGSEA. CDR3 amino acids: CSFSRTRNEKLFF. DNA of the CDR3: TGCAGCTTCTCCCGGACACGGAATGAAAAACTGTTTTTT.

The V gene is TRBV9, the J gene TRBJ2-5; 11 positions agree with TRBD2. The CDR3 covers 16 residues. The germline CDR1 and CDR2 sequences are SGDLS and YYNGEE. The junction had 7 bases not matched to a gene; V was cut back by 3 bases and J by 3 bases. CDR3: CASSAPIAGGKETQYF. The CDR3 nucleotides read TGTGCCAGCAGCGCCCCGATAGCGGGGGGGAAAGAGACCCAGTACTTC.

This clone was detected once. V and J are TRBV19 and TRBJ1-1, with D tentatively TRBD1 (6 bases). The CDR3 runs to 16 residues. CDR1 and CDR2 from the germline V gene are LNHDA and SQIVND (reference sequence). V was cut by 5 bases and J by 4 bases, with 20 bases left in between. The CDR3 region is CASSPSLGAGSTEAFF. CDR3 coding DNA: TGTGCCAGTAGTCCTAGTTTGGGGGCTGGGAGCACTGAAGCTTTCTTT.

The chain has TRBV6-5 and TRBJ2-4; D possibly corresponds to TRBD1 (6 bases). The CDR3 extends over 16 amino acids. Trimming stripped 2 bases from V and 2 bases from J, with 13 bases between. Germline-derived CDR1 and CDR2 are MNHEY and SVGAGI. Here the CDR3 reads CASSYQGIATKNIQYF. DNA for the CDR3: TGTGCCAGCAGTTACCAGGGGATAGCTACCAAAAACATTCAGTACTTC.

The chain links TRBV5-4 to TRBJ2-1; D unresolved. Trimming took off 4 bases at V and 10 bases at J, with 9 bases between the two ends. This CDR3 comprises 11 residues. In germline, CDR1 is SGHNT, CDR2 YYREEE (reference sequence). CDR3 region: CASSTVQEQFF. CDR3 nucleotides: TGTGCCAGCAGCACCGTACAGGAGCAGTTCTTC.

CDR3 loop: CASSYFNLRAGARGDTDTQYF. CDR3 bases: TGTGCCAGCAGTTACTTCAATCTTCGAGCGGGGGCCCGCGGGGACACAGATACGCAGTATTTT. This chain links TRBV6-2 or TRBV6-3 with TRBJ2-3; 8 bases agree with TRBD2. The V and J ends lost 1 base and 2 bases, in that order; junction bases with no gene match: 20. Germline CDR1 and CDR2: MNHEY and SVGEGT. There are 21 residues in the CDR3.

V usage is TRBV19 and J usage is TRBJ2-7; D may be TRBD1 (6 bases). Germline CDR1 reads LNHDA; CDR2 reads SQIVND (reference sequence). Trimming shortened V by 1 base and J by 2 bases, and 6 bases separated the two germline ends. This CDR3 has 13 residues. CDR3 sequence: CASSIGTAYEQYF. Here the CDR3 DNA reads TGTGCCAGTAGTATAGGGACAGCCTACGAGCAGTACTTC.

The gene calls are TRBV11-1 and TRBJ2-5; TRBD1 matches at 12 bases. The CDR3 spans 16 residues. Germline CDR1 SGHAT, CDR2 FQDESV (reference sequence). Trimming took 3 bases from V and 3 from J; bases not matched to a gene: 5. CDR3 DNA: TGTGCCAGCAGCTTCTCCGGGACAGGGGGCGAAGAGACCCAGTACTTC. Translating it yields CASSFSGTGGEETQYF.

The CDR3, as DNA: TGTGCCACCGGCAGGGCAGAGACCCAGTACTTC. Its protein is CATGRAETQYF. The V call is TRBV25-1, the J call TRBJ2-5, with D perhaps TRBD1 (5 bases). The V and J ends lost 10 bases and 4 bases respectively, with 10 bases between them. The CDR3 contains 11 residues. Looked up from germline, CDR1 is MGHDK and CDR2 is SYGVNS.

The V call is TRBV5-4, the J call TRBJ2-3; 8 nucleotides match TRBD2. V was clipped by 4 bases and J by 0 bases; unmatched bases: 10. Germline CDR1 is SGHNT and CDR2 is YYREEE (reference sequence). This CDR3 has 17 amino acids. CDR3 sequence reads: CASSDRELAASTDTQYF. The CDR3 DNA follows: TGTGCCAGCAGCGATCGTGAACTAGCGGCAAGCACAGATACGCAGTATTTT. The full variable domain, with the rest looked up from reference TRBV5-4 and TRBJ2-3, is ETGVTQSPTHLIKTRGQQVTLRCSSQSGHNTVSWYQQALGQGPQFIFQYYREEENGRGNFPPRFSGLQFPNYSSELNVNALELDDSALYLCASSDRELAASTDTQYFGPGTRLTVL.

This chain joins TRBV5-1 and TRBJ2-7; D is possibly TRBD1 (6 bases). CDR3 length equals 15 residues. V lost 1 base to trimming and J lost 2 bases, with 13 bases between them. Per germline, CDR1 SGHRS and CDR2 YFSETQ. The CDR3 region is CASSLSAGETYEQYF. CDR3 in DNA: TGCGCCAGCAGCTTGTCGGCAGGGGAGACCTACGAGCAGTACTTC.

The rearrangement links TRBV3-1 (or the pseudogene TRBV3-2) to TRBJ1-2; 10 bases are shared with TRBD1. This CDR3 comprises 15 residues. V trimming: 1 base; J trimming: 5 bases; junction bases outside the gene matches: 4. Looked up from germline, CDR1 is LGHDT and CDR2 is YNNKEL (reference sequence). Written as DNA, the CDR3 is TGTGCCAGCAGCCAAGCGGACAGGGGGTCGTATGGCTACACCTTC. As protein: CASSQADRGSYGYTF.

The chain couples TRBV9 to TRBJ1-1; no firm D call. The V end was cut by 0 bases, the J end by 4 bases, with 10 bases between. Germline loops: CDR1 SGDLS, CDR2 YYNGEE. CDR3 size: 14 residues. CDR3 sequence reads: CASSVVGGVTEAFF. CDR3 DNA: TGTGCCAGCAGCGTAGTGGGCGGGGTCACTGAAGCTTTCTTT.